This T cell receptor beta chain stems from a study of cytomegalovirus exposure and HLA in healthy donors. Turning to this clone: Antigen specificity is unknown.

Sequencing was performed with immunoSEQ multiplex PCR; in TCRdb, only in-frame clones are kept and a portion is missing. The sample lists more than 300,000 clones, 86% occurring once. Whole-study results and caveats: According to the study, roughly 160 TCR beta chains were cytomegalovirus-associated. Subsequent analysis found a tendency for first-cohort TCR clusters to co-occur within the 110 or so validation repertoires.

The CDR3 runs 15 residues. Germline V gene sequence: CDR1 ENHRY, CDR2 SYGVKD. J gave up 1 base and V 6 bases, and 7 bases lay outside the gene matches. Sequenced: PBMCs. The receptor comes from a woman between 18 and 30 years old in good health and CMV-seronegative. The J gene is TRBJ2-7, the V gene TRBV10-3, with TRBD2 identical over 9 bases. The CDR3, as DNA: TGTGCCATCAGCCCCCGTACTAGCGGGTCCTACGAGCAGTACTTC. Its protein is CAISPRTSGSYEQYF.